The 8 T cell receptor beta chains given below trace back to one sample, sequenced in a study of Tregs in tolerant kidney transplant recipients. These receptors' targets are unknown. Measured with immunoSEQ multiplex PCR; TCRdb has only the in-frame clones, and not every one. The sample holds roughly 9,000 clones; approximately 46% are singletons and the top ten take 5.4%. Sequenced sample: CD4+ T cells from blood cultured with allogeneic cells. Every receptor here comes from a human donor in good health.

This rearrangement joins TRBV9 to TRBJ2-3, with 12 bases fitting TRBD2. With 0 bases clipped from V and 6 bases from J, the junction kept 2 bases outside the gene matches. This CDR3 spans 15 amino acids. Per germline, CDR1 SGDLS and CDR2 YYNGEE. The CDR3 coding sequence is TGTGCCAGCAGCGTAGGGGGGACTAGCGGGGATACGCAGTATTTT. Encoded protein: CASSVGGTSGDTQYF.

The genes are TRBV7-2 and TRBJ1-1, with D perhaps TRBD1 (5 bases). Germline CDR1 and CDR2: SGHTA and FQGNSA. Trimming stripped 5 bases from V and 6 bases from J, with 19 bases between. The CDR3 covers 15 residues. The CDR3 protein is CASSTRAGTSSEAFF. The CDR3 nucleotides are TGTGCCAGCAGCACTCGAGCCGGGACGTCTTCTGAAGCTTTCTTT. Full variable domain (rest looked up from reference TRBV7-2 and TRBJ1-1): GAGVSQSPSNKVTEKGKDVELRCDPISGHTALYWYRQSLGQGLEFLIYFQGNSAPDKSGLPSDRFSAERTGGSVSTLTIQRTQQEDSAVYLCASSTRAGTSSEAFFGQGTRLTVV.

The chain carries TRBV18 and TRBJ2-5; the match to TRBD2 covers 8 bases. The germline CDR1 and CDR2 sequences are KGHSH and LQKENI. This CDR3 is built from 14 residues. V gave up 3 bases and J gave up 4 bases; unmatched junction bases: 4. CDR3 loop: CASSPGREGETQYF. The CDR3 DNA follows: TGTGCCAGCTCACCGGGACGGGAGGGAGAGACCCAGTACTTC.

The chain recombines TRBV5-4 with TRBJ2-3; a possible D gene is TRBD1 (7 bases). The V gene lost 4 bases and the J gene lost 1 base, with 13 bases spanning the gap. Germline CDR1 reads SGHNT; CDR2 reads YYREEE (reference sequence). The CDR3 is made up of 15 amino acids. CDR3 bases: TGTGCCAGCAGCCTCAGGGGGGCCGGCACAGATACGCAGTATTTT. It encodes CASSLRGAGTDTQYF.

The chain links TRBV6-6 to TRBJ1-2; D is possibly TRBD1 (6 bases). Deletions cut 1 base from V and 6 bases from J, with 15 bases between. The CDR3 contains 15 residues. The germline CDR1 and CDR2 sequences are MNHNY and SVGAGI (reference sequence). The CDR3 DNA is TGTGCCAGCAGTTACTTGTCTCGGGGGCAAAATGGCTACACCTTC. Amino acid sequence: CASSYLSRGQNGYTF.

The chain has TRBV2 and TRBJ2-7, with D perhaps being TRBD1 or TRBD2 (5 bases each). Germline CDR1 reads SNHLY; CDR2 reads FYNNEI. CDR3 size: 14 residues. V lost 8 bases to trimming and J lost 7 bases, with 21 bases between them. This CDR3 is CASGGLGAGGEQYF. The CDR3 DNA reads TGTGCCAGCGGTGGGTTAGGGGCCGGAGGAGAGCAGTACTTC.

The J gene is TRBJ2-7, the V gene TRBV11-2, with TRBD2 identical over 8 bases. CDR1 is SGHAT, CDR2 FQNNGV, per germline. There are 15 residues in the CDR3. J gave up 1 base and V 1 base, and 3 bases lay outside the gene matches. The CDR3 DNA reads TGTGCCAGCAGCTTAGTGTCGGGAGGGTCCTACGAGCAGTACTTC. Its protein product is CASSLVSGGSYEQYF.

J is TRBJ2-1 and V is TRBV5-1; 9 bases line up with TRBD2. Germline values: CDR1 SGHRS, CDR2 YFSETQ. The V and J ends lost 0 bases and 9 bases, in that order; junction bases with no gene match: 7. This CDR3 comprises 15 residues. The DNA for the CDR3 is TGCGCCAGCAGCTTGGCAGTAGCGGGAGATCGTGAGCAGTTCTTC. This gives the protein CASSLAVAGDREQFF.